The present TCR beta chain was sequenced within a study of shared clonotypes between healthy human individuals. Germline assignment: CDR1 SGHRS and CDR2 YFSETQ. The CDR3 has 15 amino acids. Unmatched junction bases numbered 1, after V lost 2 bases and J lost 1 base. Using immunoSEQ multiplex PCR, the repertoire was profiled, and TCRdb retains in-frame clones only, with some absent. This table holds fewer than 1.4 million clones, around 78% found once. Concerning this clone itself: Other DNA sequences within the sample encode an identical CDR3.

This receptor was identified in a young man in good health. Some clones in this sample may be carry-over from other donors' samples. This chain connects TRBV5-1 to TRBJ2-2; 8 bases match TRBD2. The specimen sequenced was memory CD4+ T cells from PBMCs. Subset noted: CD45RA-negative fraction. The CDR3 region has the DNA TGCGCCAGCAGCTTCGCGGGAGGGAACACCGGGGAGCTGTTTTTT. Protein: CASSFAGGNTGELFF.